This T cell receptor beta chain derives from a study of blood T cell repertoires in COVID-19. Across the whole study: Sites in the United States, Italy and Spain provided acute and convalescent COVID-19 samples. Sample material is recorded as cDNA or gDNA derived from T cells, B-cell-depleted T cells, or PBMCs.

Germline V gene lookup returns CDR1 MDHEN and CDR2 SYDVKM. J lost 4 bases, V lost 6 bases, and 12 bases had no gene match. There are 16 residues in the CDR3. How the authors handled the data: Quantification of nucleated cells was approximated via reference gene primer amplification. Only in-frame clones appear in the TCRdb table, and some are missing; sequencing was by immunoSEQ multiplex PCR. For V, J and clone size, that table is used; D and trimming come from the DNA. Of fewer than 60,000 clones listed, approximately 85% are singletons. The chain employs TRBV28 and TRBJ2-5; TRBD1 matches 9 bases. Sequencing was performed on peripheral blood. This receptor was taken from a human donor in a cohort sampled during active COVID-19. This CDR3 is CASRPSGTGKRETQYF. The CDR3 DNA sequence: TGTGCCAGCAGACCCTCCGGGACAGGGAAACGAGAGACCCAGTACTTC.